This TCR beta chain stems from a study of cytomegalovirus exposure and HLA in healthy donors (dated by TCRdb to between 2016 and 2019). Background for the entire study: According to a later analysis, the roughly 120 validation repertoires were produced on the same platform as the 600 to 850 repertoires of the first cohort. The study was designed to test whether signatures of past pathogen exposure could be identified by cataloging public T cell receptors. In addition to the first cohort of 500 to 850 subjects, a separate validation cohort of over 90 different subjects was used. To predict cytomegalovirus infection status, the study brought together high-throughput TCR immunosequencing, statistical association of individual TCRs with disease status, and machine learning. What the study reported, not specific to this receptor: The authors suggested that the approach could potentially be generalized to other disease states and immunological phenotypes. While some public TCRs were present in many individuals, most TCR sequences turned up only very rarely across donors. Subsequent analysis determined that TCRs grouped into clusters in the first cohort also showed a tendency toward co-occurrence across the 120 or so validation repertoires, and approximately 94% of cluster scores exceeded 0. A later analysis lacked HLA typing for the validation cohort, so it scored co-occurrence in that cohort across all 110 or so repertoires. A few of the identified cytomegalovirus-associated TCR beta chains were confirmed in vitro to be specific for cytomegalovirus antigens. The classifier was reported to diagnose cytomegalovirus status with high specificity and sensitivity in both the original and validation cohorts. In the study, around 150 TCR beta chains were listed as associated with cytomegalovirus.

In the case of this clone: Its antigen remains undetermined. No base quality values were provided; no much bigger clone lies one nucleotide off.

The CDR3 covers 12 residues, taking in both the cysteine and the phenylalanine. Of the read, only the CDR3 DNA is kept; its 36 bases are in frame from base 1. The germline V gene yields MDHEN for CDR1 and SYDVKM for CDR2. Relative to germline, V is missing 6 bases and J is missing 6 bases, with 4 bases of the junction outside any gene match. The library was generated by the immunoSEQ multiplex PCR assay. The published analysis was carried out like this. To diagnose cytomegalovirus status from the catalog of TCR beta chain sequences, a statistical classification framework was built. What TCRdb holds here is the immuneACCESS table cut down to in-frame rearrangements. Part of the clones is not present; checked against another copy, under half of the missing clones reflect an unresolved V gene, and the others are unexplained. The V and J calls and the clone size are those of that table, but D and trimming were determined from the DNA. This sample has about 220,000 clones in its table, and approximately 90% of those were observed once. 2.6% of the sample lies in the top ten.

Donors formed part of the validation cohort, which comprised over a hundred subjects and was distinct from the first cohort of fewer than 750 subjects. Rearrangement joined TRBV28 to TRBJ2-7, with 8 bases matching TRBD1. This TCR was sampled from a man aged 18-30 years in good health and CMV-seronegative. Sequencing input: PBMCs. The CDR3 protein: CASRGQVREQYF. In nucleotides, the sequence is TGTGCCAGCAGGGGACAGGTTCGCGAGCAGTACTTC. Joined to the reference TRBV28 and TRBJ2-7 proteins, this CDR3 gives the full variable domain: DVKVTQSSRYLVKRTGEKVFLECVQDMDHENMFWYRQDPGLGLRLIYFSYDVKMKEKGDIPEGYSVSREKKERFSLILESASTNQTSMYLCASRGQVREQYFGPGTRLTVT.